A selection of T cell receptor beta chains follows, all from one sample in a study of blood T cell repertoires in COVID-19. Libraries were prepared by immunoSEQ multiplex PCR; TCRdb keeps only in-frame clonotypes and omits some of them. The table records 80,000 to 90,000 clones, 87% of them present only once. The sequenced sample consisted of peripheral blood. The receptors here all came from a man between 60 and 75 years old with acute or convalescent COVID-19. CDR3s include the opening cysteine and the closing phenylalanine or tryptophan. Some rows mark clone size as missing; the rest say once, few, many or name a class of expanded clone.

abundance: -
j_gene: TRBJ1-5
v_gene: TRBV7-8
CDR3aa: CASSPHRGNQPQHF

abundance: -
j_gene: TRBJ1-3
v_gene: TRBV9
CDR3aa: CASSVAPWDRDSGNTIYF

abundance: -
j_gene: TRBJ2-3
v_gene: TRBV27
CDR3aa: CASSLGLASDTQYF

abundance: -
j_gene: TRBJ1-1
v_gene: TRBV5-6
CDR3aa: CASSLDGQAEAFF

abundance: -
j_gene: TRBJ2-7
v_gene: TRBV7-2
CDR3aa: CASSLEVGEQYF

abundance: -
j_gene: TRBJ2-6
v_gene: TRBV5-4
CDR3aa: CASSTGLLARGANVLTF

abundance: -
j_gene: TRBJ1-4
v_gene: TRBV20-1
CDR3aa: CSASTGTGAGYEKLFF

abundance: -
j_gene: TRBJ2-1
v_gene: TRBV7-9
CDR3aa: CASSLKQGVGNEQFF

abundance: -
j_gene: TRBJ2-1
v_gene: TRBV6-5
CDR3aa: CASTPQPLRHEQFF

abundance: once
j_gene: TRBJ2-5
v_gene: TRBV9
CDR3aa: CASSVLAGAEETQYF

abundance: -
j_gene: TRBJ1-2
v_gene: TRBV2
CDR3aa: CASSEGGQGNYGYTF

abundance: -
j_gene: TRBJ2-2
v_gene: TRBV5-6
CDR3aa: CASSWGLAGANTGELFF

abundance: -
j_gene: TRBJ1-1
v_gene: TRBV5-1
CDR3aa: CASSLPGQGATEAFF

abundance: -
j_gene: TRBJ2-5
v_gene: TRBV7-8
CDR3aa: CASSLVTDRQETQYF

abundance: -
j_gene: TRBJ1-2
v_gene: TRBV14
CDR3aa: CASSQGGLYGYTF

abundance: -
j_gene: TRBJ1-1
v_gene: TRBV30
CDR3aa: CACDRGLANTEAFF

abundance: -
j_gene: TRBJ2-3
v_gene: TRBV13
CDR3aa: CASSSDRGEDTQYF

abundance: -
j_gene: TRBJ2-2
v_gene: TRBV6-5
CDR3aa: CASSTEPGLSGELFF

abundance: -
j_gene: TRBJ2-7
v_gene: TRBV5-1
CDR3aa: CASSLDSASYEQYF

abundance: -
j_gene: TRBJ2-5
v_gene: TRBV27
CDR3aa: CASSPRVTQETQYF

abundance: once
j_gene: TRBJ2-1
v_gene: TRBV12-5
CDR3aa: CASGSGTGGHEQFF

abundance: -
j_gene: TRBJ2-5
v_gene: TRBV7-6
CDR3aa: CASSSLLAGRGETQYF

abundance: few
j_gene: TRBJ2-7
v_gene: TRBV14
CDR3aa: CASSLTGTYEQYF

abundance: -
j_gene: TRBJ2-2
v_gene: TRBV5-1
CDR3aa: CASTVGDTGELFF

abundance: -
j_gene: TRBJ1-2
v_gene: TRBV5-8
CDR3aa: CASSLEGARSGYTF

abundance: -
j_gene: TRBJ2-7
v_gene: TRBV9
CDR3aa: CASSVGLAGGQYEQYF

abundance: -
j_gene: TRBJ1-1
v_gene: TRBV9
CDR3aa: CASSSRSRDTEAFF

abundance: -
j_gene: TRBJ2-7
v_gene: TRBV24-1
CDR3aa: CATSDPPLGRDTSYYEQYF

abundance: -
j_gene: TRBJ2-7
v_gene: TRBV7-2
CDR3aa: CASSLVGTGDYEQYF

abundance: -
j_gene: TRBJ2-3
v_gene: TRBV5-1
CDR3aa: CASSFGGAGTDTQYF

abundance: -
j_gene: TRBJ2-7
v_gene: TRBV23-1
CDR3aa: CASSQSDREPCYEQYF

abundance: -
j_gene: TRBJ1-2
v_gene: TRBV12-3/TRBV12-4
CDR3aa: CASSNRQGYTF

abundance: -
j_gene: TRBJ2-6
v_gene: TRBV6-1
CDR3aa: CASSERGGTGANVLTF

abundance: -
j_gene: TRBJ1-3
v_gene: TRBV9
CDR3aa: CASSGQGSGNTIYF

abundance: -
j_gene: TRBJ1-2
v_gene: TRBV3-1/TRBV3-2
CDR3aa: CASSQDPNRGVLGYGYTF

abundance: -
j_gene: TRBJ2-7
v_gene: TRBV7-6
CDR3aa: CASSVGQGRSYEQYF

abundance: once
j_gene: TRBJ1-3
v_gene: TRBV15
CDR3aa: CATSRGQGDTIYF

abundance: -
j_gene: TRBJ1-3
v_gene: TRBV4-3
CDR3aa: CASSPDLAPGLTGNTIYF

abundance: -
j_gene: TRBJ1-3
v_gene: TRBV7-2
CDR3aa: CASSLGQSGNTIYF

abundance: few
j_gene: TRBJ2-1
v_gene: TRBV6-2/TRBV6-3
CDR3aa: CASSFGQLNEQFF

abundance: -
j_gene: TRBJ2-3
v_gene: TRBV9
CDR3aa: CASSVSTSGGASGTDTQYF

abundance: -
j_gene: TRBJ1-1
v_gene: TRBV6-1
CDR3aa: CASSERRGINTEAFF

abundance: -
j_gene: TRBJ1-2
v_gene: TRBV2
CDR3aa: CASKPGLTNYGYTF

abundance: once
j_gene: TRBJ1-2
v_gene: TRBV11-2
CDR3aa: CASSSGQGGYGYTF

abundance: -
j_gene: TRBJ1-5
v_gene: TRBV2
CDR3aa: CASSEDSRPQHF